What follows are 27 T cell receptor beta chains derived from one specimen sequenced in a study of blood T cell repertoires in COVID-19. Repertoires were generated with immunoSEQ multiplex PCR, while TCRdb's copy carries only in-frame clones and drops some. This table holds about 26,000 clones, around 90% found once. Sequencing was performed on peripheral blood. These receptors were taken from a man between 65 and 85 years old with acute or convalescent COVID-19.

The J gene is TRBJ1-4, the V gene TRBV9; 7 bases agree with TRBD1. The CDR3 covers 15 residues. V was clipped by 2 bases and J by 8 bases; unmatched bases: 9. The germline gives CDR1 SGDLS, CDR2 YYNGEE. As DNA, the CDR3 is TGTGCCAGCAGCGTTACAGGGGACCTTAGAGAAAAACTGTTTTTT. Its translation: CASSVTGDLREKLFF. The full variable domain, with the rest looked up from reference TRBV9 and TRBJ1-4, is DSGVTQTPKHLITATGQRVTLRCSPRSGDLSVYWYQQSLDQGLQFLIQYYNGEERAKGNILERFSAQQFPDLHSELNLSSLELGDSALYFCASSVTGDLREKLFFGSGTQLSVL.

CDR3 region: CASSSGTGGETQYF. The CDR3 nucleotides read TGTGCCAGTAGTTCGGGGACAGGGGGAGAGACCCAGTACTTC. This chain links TRBV19 with TRBJ2-5, with 11 bases that match TRBD1. The CDR3 is made up of 14 amino acids. With V trimmed by 5 bases and J by 4 bases, 3 bases remained unmatched. Germline loops: CDR1 LNHDA, CDR2 SQIVND (reference sequence). Looking up the rest from reference TRBV19 and TRBJ2-5 gives the full variable domain: DGGITQSPKYLFRKEGQNVTLSCEQNLNHDAMYWYRQDPGQGLRLIYYSQIVNDFQKGDIAEGYSVSREKKESFPLTVTSAQKNPTAFYLCASSSGTGGETQYFGPGTRLLVL.

The chain links TRBV4-2 to TRBJ2-7; 14 positions agree with TRBD2. Looked up from germline, CDR1 is LGHNA and CDR2 is YNFKEQ. This CDR3 spans 18 amino acids. V gave up 4 bases and J gave up 5 bases; unmatched junction bases: 13. CDR3 amino acids: CASSPATKGTSGRNEQYF. The DNA for the CDR3 is TGTGCCAGCAGCCCCGCAACAAAAGGGACTAGCGGGAGAAACGAGCAGTACTTC.

This chain uses TRBV3-1 (or the pseudogene TRBV3-2) with TRBJ2-7; a possible D gene is TRBD2 (6 bases). Trimming stripped 1 base from V and 5 bases from J, with 15 bases between. CDR1 and CDR2 (germline): LGHDT, YNNKEL (reference sequence). The CDR3 contains 15 residues. The CDR3 DNA sequence: TGTGCCAGCAGCCAAGGGCGGGGAGTTGGTCACGAGCAGTACTTC. Protein sequence: CASSQGRGVGHEQYF.

This clone was found once. This chain connects TRBV5-6 to TRBJ2-7; 9 nucleotides match TRBD2. V gave up 4 bases and J gave up 4 bases; unmatched junction bases: 15. The germline V gene encodes CDR1 SGHDT and CDR2 YYEEEE. This CDR3 is 17 amino acids long. The CDR3 here is CASSADLAGANFYEQYF. The CDR3 DNA follows: TGTGCCAGCAGCGCGGATTTAGCGGGAGCCAACTTTTACGAGCAGTACTTC.

This rearrangement joins TRBV7-6 to TRBJ1-1; TRBD1 matches at 10 bases. V lost 0 bases and J lost 6; bases outside the gene matches: 7. Germline-derived CDR1 and CDR2 are SGHVS and FNYEAQ. This CDR3 is built from 16 residues. The CDR3 reads CASSLAQGQGTAEAFF. DNA for the CDR3: TGTGCCAGCAGCTTAGCTCAGGGACAGGGGACGGCTGAAGCTTTCTTT. Filled out from reference TRBV7-6 and TRBJ1-1, the complete variable domain reads GAGVSQSPRYKVTKRGQDVALRCDPISGHVSLYWYRQALGQGPEFLTYFNYEAQQDKSGLPNDRFSAERPEGSISTLTIQRTEQRDSAMYRCASSLAQGQGTAEAFFGQGTRLTVV.

The chain employs TRBV25-1 and TRBJ2-3; the match to TRBD2 covers 13 bases. The CDR3 covers 15 residues. The germline CDR1 and CDR2 sequences are MGHDK and SYGVNS. V shed 8 bases, J shed 0 bases, and the junction held 2 bases outside the gene matches. The CDR3 loop is CASGTSGESTDTQYF. The CDR3 DNA is TGTGCCAGCGGGACTAGCGGGGAGAGCACAGATACGCAGTATTTT.

This chain connects TRBV7-8 to TRBJ2-7; 10 positions agree with TRBD1. The CDR3 consists of 14 residues. Trimming removed 3 bases from V and 4 bases from J; junction bases left unmatched: 3. Germline V gene lookup returns CDR1 SGHVS and CDR2 FQNEAQ. The CDR3 DNA sequence: TGTGCCAGCAGCTTCGGGACAGGGGAGTACGAGCAGTACTTC. It yields the protein CASSFGTGEYEQYF. The full variable domain, in which reference TRBV7-8 and TRBJ2-7 provide the parts outside the CDR3, is GAGVSQSPRYKVAKRGQDVALRCDPISGHVSLFWYQQALGQGPEFLTYFQNEAQLDKSGLPSDRFFAERPEGSVSTLKIQRTQQEDSAVYLCASSFGTGEYEQYFGPGTRLTVT.

The chain carries TRBV7-2 and TRBJ2-1; a weak D match, TRBD2 (5 bases). This CDR3 is 13 amino acids long. V was shortened by 7 bases and J by 4 bases, with 11 bases between the two germline ends. Per germline, CDR1 SGHTA and CDR2 FQGNSA. CDR3 nucleotide sequence: TGTGCCAGCACGGGATCCTATTACAATGAGCAGTTCTTC. Residues: CASTGSYYNEQFF.

In nucleotides, the CDR3 is TGTGCCAGCAGACCTTTTACAGGGAAAGAGACCCAGTACTTC. This codes for CASRPFTGKETQYF. The V call is TRBV7-2, the J call TRBJ2-5; D might be TRBD1 (6 bases). The CDR3 covers 14 residues. Germline V gene lookup returns CDR1 SGHTA and CDR2 FQGNSA. Trimming took 6 bases from V and 3 from J, leaving 14 bases between them.

The V and J genes are TRBV5-1 and TRBJ1-1, with a tentative D call TRBD1 (6 bases). CDR1 and CDR2 (germline): SGHRS, YFSETQ. The CDR3 covers 14 residues. The ends were cut back, 4 bases at V and 5 bases at J, with 15 bases in the middle. The DNA of the CDR3 is TGCGCCAGCAGCCAGGGGACGGCGGGTACTGAAGCTTTCTTT. Its translation: CASSQGTAGTEAFF. Looking up the rest from reference TRBV5-1 and TRBJ1-1 gives the full variable domain: KAGVTQTPRYLIKTRGQQVTLSCSPISGHRSVSWYQQTPGQGLQFLFEYFSETQRNKGNFPGRFSGRQFSNSRSEMNVSTLELGDSALYLCASSQGTAGTEAFFGQGTRLTVV.

The V call is TRBV4-1, the J call TRBJ1-5; tentatively, D is TRBD1 (5 bases). Germline CDR1 MGHRA, CDR2 YSYEKL. The CDR3 totals 16 residues. V shed 3 bases and J shed 3 bases, with 15 bases lying between them. The CDR3 nucleotides read TGCGCCAGCAGCCAGGTTACGACAGAAATCAATCAGCCCCAGCATTTT. Translating it yields CASSQVTTEINQPQHF.

The rearrangement joins TRBV7-3 to TRBJ2-7; 9 bases agree with TRBD2. The J segment lost 3 bases and the V segment lost 2 bases, leaving 5 bases of the junction unmatched. This CDR3 has 15 residues. In germline, CDR1 is SGHTA, CDR2 FQGTGA. The CDR3 here is CASSLAGGPGYEQYF. CDR3 nucleotides: TGTGCCAGCAGCTTAGCGGGGGGGCCTGGCTACGAGCAGTACTTC.

The rearrangement links TRBV18 to TRBJ1-3; 9 bases map to TRBD1. This CDR3 contains 16 residues. Germline values: CDR1 KGHSH, CDR2 LQKENI. The junction had 4 bases not matched to a gene; V was cut back by 3 bases and J by 1 base. As DNA, the CDR3 is TGTGCCAGCTCACCGGGACAGGGTGGTTCTGGAAACACCATATATTTT. It translates to CASSPGQGGSGNTIYF. The whole variable domain, filled in from reference TRBV18 and TRBJ1-3, reads NAGVMQNPRHLVRRRGQEARLRCSPMKGHSHVYWYRQLPEEGLKFMVYLQKENIIDESGMPKERFSAEFPKEGPSILRIQQVVRGDSAAYFCASSPGQGGSGNTIYFGEGSWLTVV.

This chain joins TRBV5-8 and TRBJ2-3; D may be TRBD1 (6 bases). CDR1 is SGHTS, CDR2 YDEGEE, per germline. V lost 4 bases and J lost 2, with 17 bases in between. The CDR3 runs to 16 residues. The CDR3 is CASSRGTTADTDTQYF. CDR3 coding DNA: TGTGCCAGCAGCCGTGGGACAACCGCGGACACAGATACGCAGTATTTT.

With respect to this clone: The junction departs from germline at one end; a sequencing error may be responsible. The V gene is TRBV5-6, the J gene TRBJ1-4, with D hard to call. This CDR3 contains 14 residues. CDR1 is SGHDT and CDR2 is YYEEEE in the germline V gene. CDR3 loop: CVSSRGPPGEKLFF. As DNA, the CDR3 is TGTGTCAGCAGCAGAGGGCCTCCTGGAGAAAAACTGTTTTTT.

The chain combines TRBV12-3 or TRBV12-4 with TRBJ1-5, with D uncertain. Trimming took off 2 bases at V and 2 bases at J, with 4 bases between the two ends. This CDR3 has 13 residues. The CDR3 nucleotides are TGTGCCAGCAGTTTATCTGGCAATCAGCCCCAGCATTTT. Its translation: CASSLSGNQPQHF.

This sequence joins TRBV9 and TRBJ1-1; 8 positions agree with TRBD1. The CDR3 extends over 15 amino acids. Trimming removed 0 bases from V and 1 base from J; junction bases left unmatched: 2. Germline V gives CDR1 SGDLS, CDR2 YYNGEE. The CDR3: CASSVGGTGNTEAFF. The DNA for the CDR3 is TGTGCCAGCAGCGTAGGCGGGACAGGGAACACTGAAGCTTTCTTT.

The chain recombines TRBV18 with TRBJ1-1; TRBD1 aligns across 9 bases. The CDR3 contains 15 residues. Germline CDR1 KGHSH, CDR2 LQKENI. The V gene end was trimmed by 1 base and the J gene end by 0 bases; junction bases not matched to a gene: 0. Here the CDR3 DNA reads TGTGCCAGCTCACCACGGGACAGGGTGAACACTGAAGCTTTCTTT. Translated, it gives CASSPRDRVNTEAFF.

The chain employs TRBV7-9 and TRBJ1-6; 7 bases fit TRBD1. The CDR3 is 16 residues long. Trimming cost V 6 bases and J 7 bases; bases outside gene matches: 12. Germline lookup yields CDR1 SEHNR and CDR2 FQNEAQ (reference sequence). CDR3 region: CASSSKQGNSNSPLHF. DNA of the CDR3: TGTGCCAGCAGTTCGAAACAGGGGAATTCGAATTCACCCCTCCACTTT.

The chain has TRBV21-1 and TRBJ2-1; TRBD1, the D gene given by the table, was not confirmed from the DNA. TRBV21-1 is tagged as a pseudogene. The CDR3 loop spans 16 amino acids. As DNA, the CDR3 is TGTGCCAGCAGTTTCGACAGGCCCTCCCCCTACAATGAGCAGTTCTTC. The encoded protein is CASSFDRPSPYNEQFF.

The chain employs TRBV5-6 and TRBJ1-1; 7 nucleotides align to TRBD1. Losses at the gene ends were 2 bases for V and 5 bases for J; bases not matched to a gene: 6. The CDR3 extends over 14 amino acids. Germline V gene lookup returns CDR1 SGHDT and CDR2 YYEEEE. CDR3 bases: TGTGCCAGCAGCTTAGCAGGGGGGTTGACTGAAGCTTTCTTT. Protein: CASSLAGGLTEAFF. Filled out from reference TRBV5-6 and TRBJ1-1, the complete variable domain reads DAGVTQSPTHLIKTRGQQVTLRCSPKSGHDTVSWYQQALGQGPQFIFQYYEEEERQRGNFPDRFSGHQFPNYSSELNVNALLLGDSALYLCASSLAGGLTEAFFGQGTRLTVV.

This sequence joins TRBV5-8 and TRBJ2-3; weak D call: TRBD2 (6 bases). V lost 0 bases and J 1 base, leaving 12 bases between the germline ends. Germline CDR1 is SGHTS and CDR2 is YDEGEE. This CDR3 contains 16 residues. The CDR3 loop is CASSLALPGGTDTQYF. CDR3 DNA sequence: TGTGCCAGCAGCTTGGCCCTTCCGGGAGGCACAGATACGCAGTATTTT.

This sequence joins TRBV7-9 and TRBJ2-5; 11 bases are a match to TRBD2. The CDR3 sequence is 15 residues long. The germline CDR1 and CDR2 sequences are SEHNR and FQNEAQ (reference sequence). V was clipped by 5 bases and J by 5 bases; unmatched bases: 7. The CDR3 DNA sequence: TGTGCCAGCAGCCCTCTAGCGGGAGGAAGTGAGACCCAGTACTTC. Residues: CASSPLAGGSETQYF.

This clone was picked up one time. The chain couples TRBV6-2 or TRBV6-3 to TRBJ1-5; perhaps TRBD1 as D (6 bases). V gave up 4 bases and J gave up 4 bases, with 20 bases separating them. The germline V gene has CDR1 MNHEY and CDR2 SVGEGT. This CDR3 has 17 amino acids. CDR3 in amino acids: CASSSPPGGPINQPQHF. The CDR3 nucleotides are TGTGCCAGCAGTTCTCCCCCGGGGGGGCCAATTAATCAGCCCCAGCATTTT.

The CDR3 here is CASSPDRGVFF. The CDR3 DNA reads TGTGCCAGCAGTCCTGACAGGGGCGTTTTCTTT. J is TRBJ1-1 and V is TRBV2, with 8 positions matching TRBD1. The CDR3 totals 11 residues. CDR1 SNHLY and CDR2 FYNNEI come from the germline V gene. V was clipped by 5 bases and J by 13 bases; unmatched bases: 6.

Note on this clone: The identical CDR3 is also encoded by other nucleotide sequences in the sample. The chain links TRBV11-2 to TRBJ2-1, with D unresolved. The length of the CDR3 is 13 residues. V lost 1 base to trimming and J lost 6 bases, with 7 bases between them. CDR1 and CDR2 from the germline V gene are SGHAT and FQNNGV. CDR3 region: CASSLGLANEQFF. CDR3 in DNA: TGTGCCAGCAGCTTAGGGCTGGCCAATGAGCAGTTCTTC.